This TCR beta chain was documented in a study of T-cell memory formation after mild COVID-19. Background on the study: Clusters of TCRs were largely donor specific. Findings and caveats of the study: Among CD4+ contracting clones, most were CM and EM, and CD8+ ones EMRA.

Germline CDR1 DFQATT, CDR2 SNEGSKA (reference sequence). V dropped 7 bases and J dropped 0 bases, with 16 bases sitting between them. The CDR3 has 15 amino acids. 5'RACE with constant-segment primers yielded barcoded, UMI-tagged TCR alpha and TCR beta cDNA libraries. TCRdb recomputed calls from the 5' RACE reads with MiXCR, one row per CDR3 protein. The repertoire holds 190,000 or so distinct CDR3 sequences, roughly a tenth seen once, with 3% in the top ten. A remark on this clonotype: Its target is not known.

Sequencing used PBMCs or a T cell subset sorted from them (not recorded which). The sequence was obtained from a man in his late teens or twenties who had mild COVID-19 (a few samples of this study predate the infection). Cell type and time point are not known. The V gene is TRBV20-1, the J gene TRBJ1-3; no definite D call. The CDR3 DNA reads as TGCAGTGGTATACCCGGTGGTTTCTCTGGAAACACCATATATTTT. Its protein product is CSGIPGGFSGNTIYF.